The entry below describes one TCR beta chain. This clone's antigen is unknown. Base-call qualities are not available, and no considerably larger clone is one nucleotide away. The sample originates from a study of blood T cell repertoires in COVID-19 (TCRdb year 2020). Some background on the complete study: Collaborator samples came from the United States, Italy and Spain and covered acute and convalescent phases of COVID-19. Where HLA class I and class II types were available, the types were taken from metadata supplied by the sample provider, not from assay-based typing. The prospective study material was composed of cDNA or gDNA derived from T cells, B-cell-depleted T cells, or PBMCs. Sample metadata almost always included a de-identified subject ID, COVID-19 status, age in years and sex. Deeply sampled blood TCRbeta repertoires from subjects exposed to, actively infected with, or recovered from COVID-19 were included in the dataset. The repertoires were released in a freely available public database meant as a resource for research on the immune response to SARS-CoV-2. Samples were obtained from the ongoing ImmuneRACE study (first 160 participants) and from over a thousand subjects provided by 6 global collaborators.

The CDR3 measures 15 amino acids from cysteine to phenylalanine. The sequence is cut down to CDR3 DNA, 45 bases in frame from base 1. CDR1 and CDR2, looked up from the germline V gene, are MNHEY and SVGEGT. Trimming at the junction amounts to 1 base on V and 4 bases on J, and the germline ends lie 11 bases apart. Enrolling through a virtual design, the prospective study's participants ranged in age from about 18 to 100 years and lived across about two dozen United States geographic areas. Cohort assignment in the prospective study relied on participant-reported clinical history from a screening survey and a study questionnaire. Each participant in the prospective study had whole blood, serum and a nasopharyngeal or oropharyngeal swab collected by mobile phlebotomists. Over a roughly 2-month period, participants in the prospective study had the option of providing additional blood draws and questionnaires. Blood samples from the prospective study were shipped frozen or at room temperature prior to DNA extraction.

On the study overall, not on this receptor specifically: How much clinical and demographic metadata was included differed by source and by participant, and the metadata was provided uncurated.

TCRbeta CDR3 regions were amplified from genomic DNA using the immunoSEQ Assay, a bias-controlled multiplex PCR. Processing in the source paper ran as follows. The number of nucleated cells in each sample was estimated by amplification of reference gene primers within the assay. To quantify the absolute abundance of each unique TCRbeta CDR3 rearrangement, sequence reads were collapsed and filtered. For each sample, productive Simpson clonality was calculated as the square root of Simpson's diversity index across productive rearrangements. The table was pulled from immuneACCESS by TCRdb, which kept in-frame rearrangements only. Such tables lose some clones; where checked, under half of the loss comes from unresolved V genes, and the rest has no known cause. That table gives V, J and clone size, and the DNA gave D and trimming. The sample profile shows a few hundred thousand clones; around 80% of them were found once. The ten largest clones take up 7% to 8.5% of the sample.

In this chain, TRBV6-2 or TRBV6-3 is recombined with TRBJ1-5; no D gene is confidently identified. Specimen: PBMCs or T cells enriched from blood (not recorded which). This clonotype was sampled from a woman in her forties with acute COVID-19. The nucleotide sequence reads TGTGCCAGCAGTTACTTCGCGGGGAGGAATCAGCCCCAGCATTTT. Its protein is CASSYFAGRNQPQHF.